By proportion, the clone carrying this T cell receptor (beta chain) is medium-sized (0.01 to 0.1%). Its antigen is unknown. This entry belongs to a study of spatial heterogeneity in lung cancer. The V gene's germline CDR1 is SNHLY and CDR2 FYNNEI. Trimming removed 8 bases from V and 1 base from J; junction bases left unmatched: 12. CDR3 size: 17 residues. Findings and caveats of the study: Counts that tracked tumor mutation counts were those of expanded intratumoral alpha and beta TCRs.

MiXCR, applied by TCRdb to the 5' RACE reads, yields one record per CDR3 protein. The data hold over 8,500 distinct CDR3 sequences, with more than 13% observed a single time. As for time point: sample taken at primary tumor resection. This clonotype was obtained from a male donor with early-stage non-small cell lung cancer. The sample in question was lung tumor tissue, obtained at surgery. The J gene is TRBJ2-2, the V gene TRBV2, with TRBD2 identical over 8 bases. This CDR3 is CASRWAGGIQNTGELFF. DNA of the CDR3: TGTGCCAGCCGTTGGGCGGGAGGAATCCAGAACACCGGGGAGCTGTTTTTT.